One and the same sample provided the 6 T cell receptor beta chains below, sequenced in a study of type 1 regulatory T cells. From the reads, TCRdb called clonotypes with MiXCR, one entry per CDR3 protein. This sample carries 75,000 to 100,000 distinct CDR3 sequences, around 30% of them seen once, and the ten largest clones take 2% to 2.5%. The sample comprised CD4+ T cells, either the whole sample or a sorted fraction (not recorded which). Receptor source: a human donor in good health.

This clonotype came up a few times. DNA for the CDR3: TGTGCCAGCAGCCAAATGGGTTTGCAGTTCTTC. Translated: CASSQMGLQFF. V and J are TRBV14 and TRBJ2-1; no reliable D call. V lost 2 bases to trimming and J lost 12 bases, with 8 bases between them. The CDR3 is 11 residues long. Germline V gene data show CDR1 as SGHDN and CDR2 as FVKESK.

The CDR3 sequence is CASSYAGGPVDTQYF. CDR3 coding DNA: TGTGCCAGCAGTTACGCGGGAGGGCCAGTTGATACGCAGTATTTT. The J gene is TRBJ2-3, the V gene TRBV6-2 or TRBV6-3; 9 bases fit TRBD2. The CDR3 sequence is 15 residues long. Germline CDR1 reads MNHEY; CDR2 reads SVGEGT. V lost 2 bases to trimming and J lost 6 bases; unmatched junction nucleotides: 6.

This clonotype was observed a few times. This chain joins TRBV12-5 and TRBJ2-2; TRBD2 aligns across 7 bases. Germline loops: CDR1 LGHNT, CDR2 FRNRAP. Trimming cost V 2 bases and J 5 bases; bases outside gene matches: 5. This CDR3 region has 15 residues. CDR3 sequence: CASGLWGGPTGELFF. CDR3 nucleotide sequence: TGTGCTAGTGGTTTGTGGGGGGGACCAACCGGGGAGCTGTTTTTT.

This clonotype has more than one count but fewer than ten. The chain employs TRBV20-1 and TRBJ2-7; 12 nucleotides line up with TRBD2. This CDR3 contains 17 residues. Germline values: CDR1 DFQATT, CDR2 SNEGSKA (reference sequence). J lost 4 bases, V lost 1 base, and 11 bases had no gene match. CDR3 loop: CSARGGIGLAGMYEQYF. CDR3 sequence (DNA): TGCAGTGCTAGAGGTGGAATAGGACTAGCGGGAATGTACGAGCAGTACTTC.

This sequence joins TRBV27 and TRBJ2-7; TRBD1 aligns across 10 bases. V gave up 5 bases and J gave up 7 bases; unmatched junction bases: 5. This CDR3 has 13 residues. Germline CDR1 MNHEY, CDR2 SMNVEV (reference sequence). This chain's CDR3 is CASSTRTGGEQYF. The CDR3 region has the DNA TGTGCCAGCAGTACCCGGACAGGGGGAGAGCAGTACTTC.

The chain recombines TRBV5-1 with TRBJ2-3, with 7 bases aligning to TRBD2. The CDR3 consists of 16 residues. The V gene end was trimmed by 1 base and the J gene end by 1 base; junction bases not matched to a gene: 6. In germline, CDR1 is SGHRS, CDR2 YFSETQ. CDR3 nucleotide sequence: TGCGCCAGCAGCTTGTATACGGGAGGTGGCACAGATACGCAGTATTTT. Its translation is CASSLYTGGGTDTQYF.